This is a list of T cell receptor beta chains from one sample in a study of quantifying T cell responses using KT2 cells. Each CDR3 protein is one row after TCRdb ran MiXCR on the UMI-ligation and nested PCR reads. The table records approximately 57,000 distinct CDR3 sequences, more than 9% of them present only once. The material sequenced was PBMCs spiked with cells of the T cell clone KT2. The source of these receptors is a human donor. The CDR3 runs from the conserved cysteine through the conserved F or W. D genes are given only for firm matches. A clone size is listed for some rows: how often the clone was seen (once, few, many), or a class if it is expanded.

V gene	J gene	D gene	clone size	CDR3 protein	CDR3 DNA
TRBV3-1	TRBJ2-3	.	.	CASSQGTVTDTQYF	TGTGCCAGCAGCCAAGGGACGGTCACAGATACGCAGTATTTT
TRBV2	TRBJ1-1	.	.	CANQRERDTEAFF	TGTGCCAATCAGAGGGAGCGGGACACTGAAGCTTTCTTT
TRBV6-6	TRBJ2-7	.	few	CASSYTVEQYF	TGTGCCAGCAGTTACACCGTTGAGCAGTACTTC
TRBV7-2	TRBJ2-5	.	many	CASSLGPAVETQYF	TGTGCCAGCAGCTTAGGTCCAGCGGTAGAGACCCAGTACTTC
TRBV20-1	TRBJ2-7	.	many	CSAPRAGNEQYF	TGCAGTGCCCCAAGGGCAGGGAACGAGCAGTACTTC
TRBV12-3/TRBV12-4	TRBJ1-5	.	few	CASSHNSNQPQHF	TGTGCCAGCAGCCACAATAGCAATCAGCCCCAGCATTTT
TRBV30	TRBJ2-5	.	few	CAWSALETQYF	TGTGCCTGGAGTGCCCTAGAAACCCAGTACTTC
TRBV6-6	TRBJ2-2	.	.	CASNSGTENTGELFF	TGTGCCAGCAATTCCGGGACGGAGAACACCGGGGAGCTGTTTTTT
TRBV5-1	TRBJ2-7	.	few	CASSLQGHEQYF	TGCGCCAGCAGCTTACAGGGCCACGAGCAGTACTTC
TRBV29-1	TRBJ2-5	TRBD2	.	CSVGREGPETQYF	TGCAGCGTTGGGCGGGAGGGCCCGGAGACCCAGTACTTC
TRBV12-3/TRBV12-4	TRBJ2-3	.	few	CASSPLSGHLSQYF	TGTGCCAGCAGTCCTCTGTCCGGACATCTTTCCCAGTATTTT
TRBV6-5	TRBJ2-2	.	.	CASSSTLVNTGELFF	TGTGCCAGCAGTTCTACGCTAGTGAACACCGGGGAGCTGTTTTTT
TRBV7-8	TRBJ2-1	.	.	CASSLEGGMDNEQFF	TGTGCCAGCAGCTTAGAAGGCGGGATGGACAATGAGCAGTTCTTC
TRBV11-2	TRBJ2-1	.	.	CASSFLRLPAGGGVQFF	TGTGCCAGCAGCTTCCTCCGACTACCAGCGGGCGGAGGAGTGCAGTTCTTC
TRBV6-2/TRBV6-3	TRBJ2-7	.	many	CASSYGTDNTYEQYF	TGTGCCAGCAGTTACGGGACCGATAATACCTACGAGCAGTACTTC
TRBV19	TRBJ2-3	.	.	CASMPGVTTDTQYF	TGTGCCAGTATGCCGGGGGTAACCACAGATACGCAGTATTTT
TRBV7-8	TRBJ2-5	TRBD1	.	CASSLRYGTVQETQYF	TGTGCCAGCAGCTTAAGATACGGGACAGTACAAGAGACCCAGTACTTC
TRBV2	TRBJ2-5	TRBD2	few	CASSEQTSGNQETQYF	TGTGCCAGCAGTGAACAGACTAGCGGGAACCAAGAGACCCAGTACTTC
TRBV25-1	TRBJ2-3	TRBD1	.	CASSRKQGKGTDTQYF	TGTGCCAGCAGCCGTAAACAGGGGAAGGGCACAGATACGCAGTATTTT
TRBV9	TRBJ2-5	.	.	CASSPSSREETQYF	TGTGCCAGCAGCCCGTCCTCTAGGGAAGAGACCCAGTACTTC
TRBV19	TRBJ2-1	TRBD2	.	CASSTSGSLQFF	TGTGCCAGTAGTACTAGCGGGAGCCTTCAGTTCTTC
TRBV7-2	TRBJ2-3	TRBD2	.	CASSPRSLAGGRTSTDTQYF	TGTGCCAGCAGCCCAAGGTCACTAGCGGGAGGTAGAACTAGCACAGATACGCAGTATTTT
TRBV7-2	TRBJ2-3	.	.	CASSLGRYLSTDTQYF	TGTGCCAGCAGCTTAGGTCGCTACCTTAGCACAGATACGCAGTATTTT
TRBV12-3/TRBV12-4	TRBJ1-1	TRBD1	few	CASSSPGQTNTEAFF	TGTGCCAGCAGTTCTCCGGGACAGACGAACACTGAAGCTTTCTTT
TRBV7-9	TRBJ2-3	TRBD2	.	CASSSGLSGATDTQYF	TGTGCCAGCAGCTCGGGACTAAGTGGGGCTACAGATACGCAGTATTTT
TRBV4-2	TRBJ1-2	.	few	CASRQRTADYGYTF	TGTGCCAGCAGACAGCGGACAGCCGACTATGGCTACACCTTC
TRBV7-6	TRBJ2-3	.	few	CASSSPPGPFPADTQYF	TGTGCCAGCAGCTCTCCCCCGGGCCCTTTCCCAGCAGATACGCAGTATTTT
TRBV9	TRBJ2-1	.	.	CASSAALSSYNEQFF	TGTGCCAGCAGCGCCGCTCTCAGCTCCTACAATGAGCAGTTCTTC
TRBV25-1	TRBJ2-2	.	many	CASSELGTGELFF	TGTGCCAGCAGTGAACTAGGGACCGGGGAGCTGTTTTTT
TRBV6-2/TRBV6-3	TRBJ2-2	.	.	CATLARVTGELFF	TGTGCCACCCTGGCCAGGGTCACCGGGGAGCTGTTTTTT
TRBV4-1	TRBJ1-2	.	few	CASSPASGGIYGYTF	TGCGCCAGCAGCCCTGCCTCCGGGGGCATCTATGGCTACACCTTC
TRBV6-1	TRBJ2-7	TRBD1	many	CASSYRGPYEQYF	TGTGCCAGCAGCTACAGGGGACCCTACGAGCAGTACTTC
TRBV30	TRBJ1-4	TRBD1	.	CAHGTGYEKLFF	TGTGCCCACGGGACAGGATATGAAAAACTGTTTTTT
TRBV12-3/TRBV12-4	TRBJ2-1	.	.	CASSFGGTLPFF	TGTGCCAGCAGTTTCGGAGGGACGCTCCCGTTCTTC
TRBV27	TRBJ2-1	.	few	CASSFAISYNEQFF	TGTGCCAGCAGTTTCGCCATCTCCTACAATGAGCAGTTCTTC
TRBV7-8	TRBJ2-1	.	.	CASSPQGNEQFF	TGTGCCAGCAGCCCGCAAGGCAATGAGCAGTTCTTC
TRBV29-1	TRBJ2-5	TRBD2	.	CSVETSGGRETQYF	TGCAGCGTTGAAACTAGCGGGGGGCGAGAGACCCAGTACTTC
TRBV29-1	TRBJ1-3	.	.	CSVESRNGNTIYF	TGCAGCGTTGAATCGAGGAATGGAAACACCATATATTTT
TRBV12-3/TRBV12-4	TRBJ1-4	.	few	CASSSPPPNEKLFF	TGTGCCAGCAGTTCCCCACCGCCTAATGAAAAACTGTTTTTT
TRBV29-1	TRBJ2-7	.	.	CSVEVPGSAYEQYF	TGCAGCGTTGAAGTCCCGGGATCAGCGTACGAGCAGTACTTC
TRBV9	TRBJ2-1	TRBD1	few	CASSVDRGNEQFF	TGTGCCAGCAGCGTAGACAGGGGGAATGAGCAGTTCTTC
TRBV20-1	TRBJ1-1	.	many	CSAQADRFEAFF	TGCAGTGCGCAAGCCGACAGGTTTGAAGCTTTCTTT
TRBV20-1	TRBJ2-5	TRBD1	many	CSAPTTGWETQYF	TGCAGTGCCCCAACGACAGGGTGGGAGACCCAGTACTTC
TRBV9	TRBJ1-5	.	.	CASSGDGYSNQPQHF	TGTGCCAGCAGCGGGGACGGGTATAGCAATCAGCCCCAGCATTTT
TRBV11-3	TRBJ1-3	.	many	CASSLPTQGSYTIYF	TGTGCCAGCAGCTTGCCAACCCAGGGGTCTTACACCATATATTTT
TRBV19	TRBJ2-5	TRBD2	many	CASARLAGGLKQETQYF	TGTGCCAGTGCCCGACTAGCGGGAGGGTTAAAACAAGAGACCCAGTACTTC
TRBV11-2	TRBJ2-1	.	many	CASSPGPYNEQFF	TGTGCCAGCAGCCCAGGGCCATACAATGAGCAGTTCTTC
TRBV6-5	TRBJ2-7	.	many	CASGSGGHPYEQYF	TGTGCCAGCGGATCCGGGGGTCACCCCTACGAGCAGTACTTC